This record looks at one T cell receptor beta chain sequence and its context. The target antigen is unknown. Sequencing was performed with immunoSEQ multiplex PCR; in TCRdb, only in-frame clones are kept and a portion is missing. Of tens of thousands of clones detected, 80% to 90% appear once; the ten largest clones hold roughly a tenth. This entry comes from a study of T cell responses to AZD1222 COVID-19 vaccine. Study-level results: Once two AZD1222 doses were given, Spike-specific TCR breadth and depth went up. Donors in the cohort were predominantly white British and more often female, and clonal diversity was possibly underestimated.

This CDR3 region has 11 residues. The V end was cut by 5 bases, the J end by 5 bases, with 6 bases between. Germline V lookup: CDR1 KGHSH, CDR2 LQKENI. V and J are TRBV18 and TRBJ1-1; D is undetermined. The TCR originated in an adult in good health. The input for sequencing was peripheral blood, taken on day 0 of AZD1222 vaccination. The CDR3 reads CASSERTEAFF. CDR3 nucleotides: TGTGCCAGCTCAGAACGAACTGAAGCTTTCTTT.